These 18 T cell receptor beta chains were all obtained from the same sample, sequenced in a study of blood T cell repertoires in COVID-19. TCRdb's table, derived via immunoSEQ multiplex PCR, lists solely in-frame clones and lacks some. The sample has approximately 480,000 clones, roughly 89% seen once; the top ten hold 0.7% to 1%. The specimen was peripheral blood. These receptors originate from a man aged 18 to 35 with COVID-19, enrolled during active disease.

V is TRBV6-5 and J is TRBJ2-5; 9 nucleotides line up with TRBD2. CDR1 and CDR2 from the germline V gene are MNHEY and SVGAGI. Trimming at V came to 5 bases and at J to 5 bases, leaving 6 bases not matched to a gene. The CDR3 extends over 14 amino acids. The CDR3 DNA is TGTGCCAGCAGTCTGGCGGGGGGGCGGGAGACCCAGTACTTC. This gives the protein CASSLAGGRETQYF.

The V gene is TRBV3-1 (or the pseudogene TRBV3-2), the J gene TRBJ2-5; the D gene is possibly TRBD2 (7 bases). CDR3 length equals 14 residues. Germline lookup yields CDR1 LGHDT and CDR2 YNNKEL (reference sequence). The ends were cut back, 2 bases at V and 3 bases at J, with 10 bases in the middle. CDR3 sequence (DNA): TGTGCCAGCAGCCAATTAGGGGGGGAAGAGACCCAGTACTTC. This encodes CASSQLGGEETQYF.

The rearrangement uses TRBV19 and TRBJ1-2; D is unclear. The V end lost 3 bases, the J end lost 2 bases, and 13 bases lay between the germline ends. Germline CDR1 and CDR2: LNHDA and SQIVND (reference sequence). This CDR3 has 15 residues. The CDR3 sequence is CASSIAGGPNYGYTF. For the CDR3, the DNA is TGTGCCAGTAGTATCGCGGGTGGGCCCAACTATGGCTACACCTTC.

The gene calls are TRBV21-1 and TRBJ1-4; the table's D call, TRBD1, was not checked against the DNA. TRBV21-1 constitutes a pseudogene. The CDR3 is made up of 17 amino acids. In DNA form, the CDR3 reads TGTGCCAGCAGCAATCGACAGGGGCGAGTTAAGGATGAAAAACTGTTTTTT. The encoded protein is CASSNRQGRVKDEKLFF.

This CDR3 is CASSQDRLAGGQDEQFF. The CDR3 coding sequence is TGCGCCAGCAGCCAAGATAGGCTAGCGGGGGGGCAGGATGAGCAGTTCTTC. V and J are TRBV4-1 and TRBJ2-1; 12 positions agree with TRBD2. CDR1 is MGHRA, CDR2 YSYEKL, per germline. The CDR3 sequence is 17 residues long. The ends lost 0 bases at V and 8 bases at J; junction bases unmatched: 8.

The chain links TRBV29-1 to TRBJ2-1; D is perhaps TRBD2 (6 bases). Germline-derived CDR1 and CDR2 are SQVTM and ANQGSEA. This CDR3 has 15 amino acids. V was shortened by 7 bases and J by 5 bases, with 21 bases between the two germline ends. The CDR3 here is CSGQGAGPYNNEQFF. The CDR3 region has the DNA TGCAGCGGGCAGGGAGCGGGTCCTTACAACAATGAGCAGTTCTTC.

This chain joins TRBV5-1 and TRBJ2-3; 7 bases fit TRBD2. The CDR3 length is 16 residues. V was pared by 0 bases and J by 2 bases, with 6 bases of the junction left unmatched. The germline V gene encodes CDR1 SGHRS and CDR2 YFSETQ. The CDR3 DNA follows: TGCGCCAGCAGCTTGGCCAGCGCGGGAGTCACAGATACGCAGTATTTT. Protein sequence: CASSLASAGVTDTQYF.

A single count supports this clone. This chain joins TRBV3-1 (or the pseudogene TRBV3-2) and TRBJ2-2; D might be TRBD2 (5 bases). The CDR3 runs 16 residues. Trimming removed 1 base from V and 0 bases from J, with 9 bases in between. CDR1 LGHDT and CDR2 YNNKEL come from the germline V gene (reference sequence). As DNA, the CDR3 is TGTGCCAGCAGCCAAGTTTCCGGGACGAACACCGGGGAGCTGTTTTTT. As protein: CASSQVSGTNTGELFF.

CDR3 nucleotides: TGTGCCAGCAATCCTCCCGGGGGGCGGACCTACGAGCAGTACTTC. Protein: CASNPPGGRTYEQYF. The chain carries TRBV6-5 and TRBJ2-7; possible D gene TRBD2, 7 bases. This CDR3 has 15 residues. Trimming removed 7 bases from V and 2 bases from J, with 18 bases in between. Germline CDR1 and CDR2: MNHEY and SVGAGI.

V gene TRBV5-1 combines with J gene TRBJ2-2; 10 positions match TRBD1. V gave up 4 bases and J gave up 10 bases; unmatched junction bases: 13. The CDR3 consists of 16 residues. From germline, CDR1 is SGHRS and CDR2 YFSETQ. For the CDR3, the DNA is TGCGCCAGCAGCCGACGACAGGGGGCGCGGTGGGAGGAGCTGTTTTTT. It is translated as CASSRRQGARWEELFF. Using reference TRBV5-1 and TRBJ2-2 for the parts outside the CDR3, the full variable domain is KAGVTQTPRYLIKTRGQQVTLSCSPISGHRSVSWYQQTPGQGLQFLFEYFSETQRNKGNFPGRFSGRQFSNSRSEMNVSTLELGDSALYLCASSRRQGARWEELFFGEGSRLTVL.

The V call is TRBV19, the J call TRBJ2-4; TRBD1 aligns across 9 bases. Germline CDR1 reads LNHDA; CDR2 reads SQIVND (reference sequence). The length of the CDR3 is 16 residues. J lost 6 bases, V lost 3 bases, and 9 bases had no gene match. The CDR3 coding sequence is TGTGCCAGTAGTATGTTCGGACAGGGGCAAGGAAACATTCAGTACTTC. This translates into CASSMFGQGQGNIQYF.

This chain links TRBV6-5 with TRBJ2-4; TRBD1 might be the D (5 bases). The V and J ends lost 4 bases and 5 bases respectively, with 15 bases between them. Germline CDR1 and CDR2: MNHEY and SVGAGI. The length of the CDR3 is 15 residues. CDR3 loop: CASSSTALAQNIQYF. DNA for the CDR3: TGTGCCAGCAGTTCGACAGCTTTGGCGCAAAACATTCAGTACTTC.

This sequence joins TRBV2 and TRBJ2-4; 9 nucleotides agree with TRBD1. The junction had 3 bases not matched to a gene; V was cut back by 5 bases and J by 13 bases. Germline lookup yields CDR1 SNHLY and CDR2 FYNNEI. CDR3 length: 11 amino acids. The DNA for the CDR3 is TGTGCCAGCAGTAGACAGGGGGGGCAGTACTTC. Translation gives CASSRQGGQYF.

The J gene is TRBJ2-7, the V gene TRBV18; 11 bases agree with TRBD2. Germline CDR1 is KGHSH and CDR2 is LQKENI. V was clipped by 5 bases and J by 4 bases; unmatched bases: 10. This CDR3 is built from 16 residues. The CDR3 DNA is TGTGCCAGCTCATCTACTAGCGGGGGAGGAGGGTACGAGCAGTACTTC. It codes for CASSSTSGGGGYEQYF. The complete variable domain, with remaining parts taken from reference TRBV18 and TRBJ2-7, reads NAGVMQNPRHLVRRRGQEARLRCSPMKGHSHVYWYRQLPEEGLKFMVYLQKENIIDESGMPKERFSAEFPKEGPSILRIQQVVRGDSAAYFCASSSTSGGGGYEQYFGPGTRLTVT.

The chain employs TRBV11-3 and TRBJ2-4, with 8 bases lining up with TRBD1. The CDR3 loop spans 16 amino acids. Germline CDR1 and CDR2: SGHNT and YENEEA. V shed 5 bases, J shed 2 bases, and the junction held 8 bases outside the gene matches. The CDR3 DNA follows: TGTGCCAGCAGCCGGACAGGGTCGAGGTCCAAAAACATTCAGTACTTC. It translates to CASSRTGSRSKNIQYF.

J is TRBJ2-3 and V is TRBV30; 10 positions agree with TRBD2. J was trimmed by 0 bases and V by 3 bases; bases with no gene match: 0. Per the germline V gene, CDR1 is GTSNPN and CDR2 is SVGIG (reference sequence). The CDR3 is 14 amino acids. CDR3 coding DNA: TGTGCCTGGAGGACTAGCGGGAGCACAGATACGCAGTATTTT. Amino acids: CAWRTSGSTDTQYF.

The chain has TRBV30 and TRBJ1-1; weak D call: TRBD1 (6 bases). V shed 4 bases and J shed 6 bases, with 15 bases lying between them. The CDR3 length is 13 residues. CDR1 is GTSNPN and CDR2 is SVGIG in the germline V gene (reference sequence). The CDR3 here is CAWTTGLGPEAFF. CDR3 nucleotide sequence: TGTGCCTGGACCACAGGGTTGGGGCCTGAAGCTTTCTTT. The full variable domain, with the rest looked up from reference TRBV30 and TRBJ1-1, is SQTIHQWPATLVQPVGSPLSLECTVEGTSNPNLYWYRQAAGRGLQLLFYSVGIGQISSEVPQNLSASRPQDRQFILSSKKLLLSDSGFYLCAWTTGLGPEAFFGQGTRLTVV.

The V and J genes are TRBV21-1 and TRBJ2-5; the D call TRBD1 from the table was never checked on the DNA. TRBV21-1 is classified as a pseudogene. The CDR3 length is 18 residues. CDR3 residues: CASSEVRPGQGYRETQYF. The CDR3 bases are TGTGCCAGCAGCGAAGTTAGACCGGGACAGGGGTACCGAGAGACCCAGTACTTC.